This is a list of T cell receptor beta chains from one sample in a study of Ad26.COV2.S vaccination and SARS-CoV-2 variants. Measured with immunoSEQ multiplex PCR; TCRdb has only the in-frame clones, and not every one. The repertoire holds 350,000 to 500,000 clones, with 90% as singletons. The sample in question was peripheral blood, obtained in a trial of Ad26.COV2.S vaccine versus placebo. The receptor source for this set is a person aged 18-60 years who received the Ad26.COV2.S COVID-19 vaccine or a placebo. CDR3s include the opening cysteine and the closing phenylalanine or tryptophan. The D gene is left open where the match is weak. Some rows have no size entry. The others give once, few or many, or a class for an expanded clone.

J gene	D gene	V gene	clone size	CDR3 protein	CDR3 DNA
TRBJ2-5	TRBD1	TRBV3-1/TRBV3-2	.	CASSQDQDRGGLANQETQYF	TGTGCCAGCAGCCAGGACCAGGACAGGGGAGGATTAGCGAACCAAGAGACCCAGTACTTC
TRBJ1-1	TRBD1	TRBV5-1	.	CASGPGDRARMNTEAFF	TGCGCCAGCGGTCCGGGGGACAGGGCGAGGATGAACACTGAAGCTTTCTTT
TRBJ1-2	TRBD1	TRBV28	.	CASSFRDRNYGYTF	TGTGCCAGCAGTTTTAGGGACAGAAACTATGGCTACACCTTC
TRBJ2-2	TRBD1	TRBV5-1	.	CASSAGQGLAGELFF	TGCGCCAGCAGCGCGGGACAGGGTTTGGCCGGGGAGCTGTTTTTT
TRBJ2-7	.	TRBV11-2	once	CASSQAGARKEQYF	TGTGCCAGCAGCCAGGCAGGGGCCAGGAAAGAGCAGTACTTC
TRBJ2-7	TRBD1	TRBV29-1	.	CSALTGGRHEQYF	TGCAGCGCTCTGACAGGGGGAAGGCACGAGCAGTACTTC
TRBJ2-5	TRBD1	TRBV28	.	CASSQVDRAETQYF	TGTGCCAGCAGCCAAGTAGACAGGGCGGAGACCCAGTACTTC
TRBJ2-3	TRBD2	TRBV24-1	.	CATSDPRLAVTDTQYF	TGTGCCACCAGTGACCCTCGACTAGCGGTCACAGATACGCAGTATTTT
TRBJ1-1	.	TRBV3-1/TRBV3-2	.	CASSQKTESFNTEAFF	TGTGCCAGCAGCCAGAAGACAGAAAGTTTTAACACTGAAGCTTTCTTT
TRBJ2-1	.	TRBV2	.	CASSEERSNNEQFF	TGTGCCAGCAGTGAAGAGCGGAGCAACAATGAGCAGTTCTTC
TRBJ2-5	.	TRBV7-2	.	CASTPGVRETQYF	TGTGCCAGCACCCCGGGAGTCCGGGAGACCCAGTACTTC
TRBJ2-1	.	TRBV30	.	CAWTPWSSDYNEQFF	TGTGCCTGGACCCCGTGGTCCTCTGACTACAATGAGCAGTTCTTC
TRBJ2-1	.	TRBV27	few	CASTPGLASSNEQFF	TGTGCCAGCACCCCAGGTCTGGCAAGCAGCAATGAGCAGTTCTTC
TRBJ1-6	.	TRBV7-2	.	CASSLVAILPNSPLHF	TGTGCCAGCAGCTTAGTGGCCATATTGCCGAATTCACCCCTCCACTTT
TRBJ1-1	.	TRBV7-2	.	CASSLVVGGRTEAFF	TGTGCCAGCAGCTTAGTGGTAGGGGGGAGGACTGAAGCTTTCTTT
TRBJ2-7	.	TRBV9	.	CASSGSDGFLYF	TGTGCCAGCAGCGGGTCAGACGGGTTCTTGTACTTC
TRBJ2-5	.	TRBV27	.	CASSTGHQETQYF	TGTGCCAGCAGTACGGGTCATCAAGAGACCCAGTACTTC
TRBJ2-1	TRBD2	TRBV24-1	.	CATSDMPGGRTVEQFF	TGTGCCACCAGTGATATGCCGGGAGGACGGACGGTTGAGCAGTTCTTC
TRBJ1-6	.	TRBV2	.	CASSSGSPLHF	TGTGCCAGCAGTTCGGGTTCACCCCTCCACTTT
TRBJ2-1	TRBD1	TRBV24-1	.	CATSDLVGTGLNEQFF	TGTGCCACCAGTGATTTGGTCGGGACAGGGTTAAATGAGCAGTTCTTC
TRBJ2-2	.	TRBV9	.	CASSARVGRPNTGELFF	TGTGCCAGCAGCGCAAGGGTCGGACGACCCAACACCGGGGAGCTGTTTTTT
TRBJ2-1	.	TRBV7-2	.	CASSFRRPPDNEQFF	TGTGCCAGCAGCTTTCGGAGGCCTCCCGACAATGAGCAGTTCTTC
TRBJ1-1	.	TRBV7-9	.	CASSSTGSEAFF	TGTGCCAGCAGTTCAACCGGCAGTGAAGCTTTCTTT
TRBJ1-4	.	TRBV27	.	CASSPLRELEKLFF	TGTGCCAGCAGCCCTCTGCGGGAATTGGAAAAACTGTTTTTT
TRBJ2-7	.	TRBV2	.	CASSDRGGYEQYF	TGTGCCAGCAGTGACAGGGGCGGTTACGAGCAGTACTTC
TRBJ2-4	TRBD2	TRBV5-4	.	CASSTGTSGKNIQYF	TGTGCCAGCAGCACCGGGACTAGCGGAAAAAACATTCAGTACTTC
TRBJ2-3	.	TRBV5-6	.	CASAQGVLLLDTQYF	TGTGCCAGCGCCCAAGGGGTCCTCCTTTTGGATACGCAGTATTTT
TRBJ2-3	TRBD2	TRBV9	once	CASSVSGSTDTQYF	TGTGCCAGCAGCGTAAGCGGGAGTACAGATACGCAGTATTTT